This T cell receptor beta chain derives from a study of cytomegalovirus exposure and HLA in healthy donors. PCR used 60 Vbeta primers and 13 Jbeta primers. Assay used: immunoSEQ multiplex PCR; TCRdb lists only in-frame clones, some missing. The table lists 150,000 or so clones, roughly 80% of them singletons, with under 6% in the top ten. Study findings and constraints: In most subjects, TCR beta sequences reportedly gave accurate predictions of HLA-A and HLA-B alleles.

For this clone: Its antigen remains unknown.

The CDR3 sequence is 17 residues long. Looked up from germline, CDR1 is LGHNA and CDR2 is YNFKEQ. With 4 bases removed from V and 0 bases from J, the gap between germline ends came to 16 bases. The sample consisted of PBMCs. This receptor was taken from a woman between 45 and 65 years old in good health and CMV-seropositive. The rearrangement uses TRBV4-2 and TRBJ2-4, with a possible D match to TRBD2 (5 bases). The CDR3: CASSRYAGDGAKNIQYF. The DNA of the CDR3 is TGTGCCAGCAGCCGGTACGCGGGCGATGGAGCCAAAAACATTCAGTACTTC.